One and the same sample provided the 20 T cell receptor beta chains below, sequenced in a study of control samples from healthy donors and cancer patients. Only in-frame clones appear in the TCRdb table, and some are missing; sequencing was by immunoSEQ multiplex PCR. This sample has approximately 150,000 clones, with approximately 92% found just once. Specimen: blood. All receptors derive from a man aged 30 to 39 in good health.

The chain employs TRBV5-5 and TRBJ2-3; a possible D gene is TRBD2 (7 bases). The ends were cut back, 7 bases at V and 4 bases at J, with 22 bases in the middle. In germline, CDR1 is SGHKS, CDR2 YYEKEE (reference sequence). CDR3 length equals 16 residues. CDR3 loop: CASGGRGADFADTQYF. CDR3 sequence (DNA): TGTGCCAGCGGAGGACGGGGGGCCGATTTTGCAGATACGCAGTATTTT.

In its sample, this clone was seen once. The chain has TRBV9 and TRBJ2-7; possibly TRBD2 for D (7 bases). This CDR3 spans 14 amino acids. Germline V gene sequence: CDR1 SGDLS, CDR2 YYNGEE. V was trimmed by 2 bases and J by 1 base, leaving 10 bases between them. CDR3 sequence: CASSVRGGSYEQYF. CDR3 bases: TGTGCCAGCAGCGTTAGGGGGGGATCCTACGAGCAGTACTTC.

The chain employs TRBV28 and TRBJ2-1; 7 positions agree with TRBD1. The CDR3 length is 14 residues. J lost 4 bases, V lost 5 bases, and 5 bases had no gene match. The V gene's germline CDR1 is MDHEN and CDR2 SYDVKM. CDR3 DNA sequence: TGTGCCAGCAGTACCCGACAGGGATACAATGAGCAGTTCTTC. Residues: CASSTRQGYNEQFF.

The chain carries TRBV7-3 and TRBJ2-1; D may be TRBD1 or TRBD2 (6 bases each). Per germline, CDR1 SGHTA and CDR2 FQGTGA. The CDR3 is made up of 12 amino acids. V gave up 8 bases and J gave up 7 bases, with 12 bases separating them. CDR3 sequence reads: CASGRGPNEQFF. In DNA form, the CDR3 reads TGTGCCAGCGGCCGGGGGCCAAATGAGCAGTTCTTC.

Only one count was recorded for this clone. The V and J genes are TRBV27 and TRBJ1-2, with a weak D call TRBD1 (6 bases). Germline V gives CDR1 MNHEY, CDR2 SMNVEV (reference sequence). The CDR3 totals 13 residues. Trimming left V 2 bases short and J 9 bases short, with 13 bases between. The CDR3 DNA reads as TGTGCCAGCAGTTTACAACAGGGAGGGCGCTACACCTTC. It encodes CASSLQQGGRYTF.

V and J are TRBV9 and TRBJ1-4; TRBD1 might be the D (5 bases). Germline V gene lookup returns CDR1 SGDLS and CDR2 YYNGEE. The CDR3 length is 13 residues. V was pared by 6 bases and J by 4 bases, with 10 bases between. The CDR3 sequence: CASNAGGNEKLFF. CDR3 in DNA: TGTGCCAGCAATGCTGGGGGTAATGAAAAACTGTTTTTT.

The genes are TRBV28 and TRBJ1-3, with a tentative D call TRBD1 (6 bases). The CDR3 is 15 amino acids. Trimming pared 9 bases from V and 0 bases from J, leaving 15 bases between. In germline, CDR1 is MDHEN, CDR2 SYDVKM. CDR3 region: CASPEPDSSGNTIYF. The DNA of the CDR3 is TGTGCCAGTCCCGAGCCGGACAGCTCTGGAAACACCATATATTTT. Complete variable domain (other parts from reference TRBV28 and TRBJ1-3): DVKVTQSSRYLVKRTGEKVFLECVQDMDHENMFWYRQDPGLGLRLIYFSYDVKMKEKGDIPEGYSVSREKKERFSLILESASTNQTSMYLCASPEPDSSGNTIYFGEGSWLTVV.

V is TRBV12-3 or TRBV12-4 and J is TRBJ1-2; D call uncertain. The V end was cut by 3 bases, the J end by 7 bases, with 12 bases between. This CDR3 spans 13 amino acids. The CDR3 loop reads CASSFGQDAGYTF. The CDR3 nucleotides read TGTGCCAGCAGTTTCGGGCAGGATGCTGGCTACACCTTC.

This rearrangement joins TRBV25-1 to TRBJ2-7; possible D gene TRBD2, 5 bases. Germline-derived CDR1 and CDR2 are MGHDK and SYGVNS. Trimming stripped 8 bases from V and 7 bases from J, with 12 bases between. There are 11 residues in the CDR3. This CDR3 reads CASSFGSEQYF. CDR3 in DNA: TGTGCCAGCTCCTTTGGGAGTGAGCAGTACTTC.

V gene TRBV4-2 combines with J gene TRBJ1-6; no firm D call. V was trimmed by 0 bases and J by 6 bases, leaving 9 bases between them. The CDR3 is 15 amino acids. Per germline, CDR1 LGHNA and CDR2 YNFKEQ. The DNA of the CDR3 is TGTGCCAGCAGCCAAGATACTAGTCCTAATTCACCCCTCCACTTT. Amino acids: CASSQDTSPNSPLHF.

The gene calls are TRBV10-1 and TRBJ1-5; D unclear. V was clipped by 3 bases and J by 7 bases, with 10 bases between them. The germline V gene has CDR1 WNHNN and CDR2 SYGVQD (reference sequence). The CDR3 runs 13 residues. Written as DNA, the CDR3 is TGCGCCAGCAGTGAAAGGCTACAGCAGCCCCAGCATTTT. Protein sequence: CASSERLQQPQHF.

The genes are TRBV9 and TRBJ1-1; D gene unclear. The CDR3 covers 12 residues. Germline V lookup: CDR1 SGDLS, CDR2 YYNGEE. Trimming stripped 0 bases from V and 7 bases from J, with 7 bases between. The CDR3 region is CASSVGAGEAFF. CDR3 coding DNA: TGTGCCAGCAGCGTAGGGGCGGGTGAAGCTTTCTTT.

The V call is TRBV27, the J call TRBJ1-1, with TRBD1 matching over 8 bases. The CDR3 covers 13 residues. The germline CDR1 and CDR2 sequences are MNHEY and SMNVEV (reference sequence). Trimming took 6 bases from V and 5 from J; bases not matched to a gene: 5. The CDR3, as DNA: TGTGCCAGCAGGACAGGGGCATGGACTGAAGCTTTCTTT. This encodes CASRTGAWTEAFF.

The chain combines TRBV5-1 with TRBJ2-3; D is possibly TRBD1 (6 bases). Germline V CDR1 and CDR2: SGHRS, YFSETQ. The CDR3 extends over 12 amino acids. The V end lost 5 bases, the J end lost 7 bases, and 11 bases lay between the germline ends. DNA for the CDR3: TGCGCCAGCAGGTCAGGGGCGAATACGCAGTATTTT. This codes for CASRSGANTQYF.

This chain links TRBV4-1 with TRBJ1-2; D perhaps matches TRBD1 (6 bases). Germline V gene lookup returns CDR1 MGHRA and CDR2 YSYEKL. Deletions cut 1 base from V and 5 bases from J, with 17 bases between. The CDR3 loop spans 16 amino acids. CDR3 sequence reads: CASSQGRQADLYGYTF. The CDR3 DNA reads TGCGCCAGCAGCCAAGGACGACAGGCGGACCTATATGGCTACACCTTC.

This clone was detected once. The chain has TRBV6-5 and TRBJ1-2, with D uncertain. Trimming removed 8 bases at V and 2 bases at J, with 9 bases between. Looked up from germline, CDR1 is MNHEY and CDR2 is SVGAGI. The CDR3 covers 12 residues. The CDR3 DNA reads TGTGCCAGCGGTCAACCGAACTATGGCTACACCTTC. Its translation: CASGQPNYGYTF.

CDR3 in DNA: TGTGCCAGCAGCCTACTTGGGTGCCAGGGAGGGGGCAGGGGAAACACCATATATTTT. It is translated as CASSLLGCQGGGRGNTIYF. The chain is built from TRBV21-1 and TRBJ1-3. TRBV21-1 is deemed a pseudogene. There are 19 residues in the CDR3.

The rearrangement joins TRBV5-1 to TRBJ1-4; 7 positions match TRBD1. The CDR3 runs to 13 residues. Per germline, CDR1 SGHRS and CDR2 YFSETQ. V lost 4 bases, J lost 3 bases, and 0 bases stayed unmatched. The CDR3 DNA reads TGCGCCAGCAGCGGGACAGCTAATGAAAAACTGTTTTTT. It is translated as CASSGTANEKLFF.

The genes are TRBV5-5 and TRBJ2-3; 8 bases are shared with TRBD2. V trimming: 4 bases; J trimming: 5 bases; junction bases outside the gene matches: 9. This CDR3 spans 15 amino acids. Per germline, CDR1 SGHKS and CDR2 YYEKEE (reference sequence). CDR3 DNA sequence: TGTGCCAGCAGCACCGGACTAGCTTTAGGAGATACGCAGTATTTT. This encodes CASSTGLALGDTQYF.

The chain couples TRBV10-3 to TRBJ1-2, with D possibly being TRBD1 (5 bases). This CDR3 is 17 amino acids long. V lost 3 bases, J lost 5 bases, and 22 bases lay in between. CDR1 is ENHRY, CDR2 SYGVKD, per germline. The DNA for the CDR3 is TGTGCCATCAGTGATCGACAACCGGGGGAGGGAAGTTATGGCTACACCTTC. Translated, it gives CAISDRQPGEGSYGYTF.